The 29 T cell receptor beta chains reported below all come from one sample, sequenced in a study of Ad26.COV2.S vaccination and SARS-CoV-2 variants. TCRdb's copy holds only in-frame clones and misses some; the assay was immunoSEQ multiplex PCR. The data contain nearly 400,000 clones, about nine tenths of them singletons. Described treatment: some 20 received Ad26.COV2.S at low or high dose, single or two shots; roughly five received placebo; per-sample allocation not given. Samples were taken on day 63 after the first vaccine or placebo injection. Specimen: peripheral blood, collected in a trial of Ad26.COV2.S vaccine versus placebo. These receptors were obtained from a person between 18 and 59 years old who received the Ad26.COV2.S COVID-19 vaccine or a placebo.

This clone came up once. The rearrangement joins TRBV28 to TRBJ2-1; a weak D match, TRBD2 (5 bases). This CDR3 is built from 14 residues. Trimming took off 3 bases at V and 0 bases at J, with 6 bases between the two ends. CDR1 is MDHEN and CDR2 is SYDVKM in the germline V gene. CDR3 DNA: TGTGCCAGCAGTTTTCTAGCCTCCTACAATGAGCAGTTCTTC. Residues: CASSFLASYNEQFF.

The chain carries TRBV7-8 and TRBJ2-3; tentatively, D is TRBD2 (5 bases). Trimming removed 3 bases at V and 10 bases at J, with 14 bases between. Germline V gene lookup returns CDR1 SGHVS and CDR2 FQNEAQ. The CDR3 totals 13 residues. The CDR3 DNA is TGTGCCAGCAGCTTGGAGGCCTTTCTGGCGCAGTATTTT. Translating gives CASSLEAFLAQYF.

The chain couples TRBV3-1 (or the pseudogene TRBV3-2) to TRBJ2-5; D unresolved. The CDR3 sequence is 14 residues long. V was cut by 4 bases and J by 0 bases, with 9 bases left in between. Germline CDR1 reads LGHDT; CDR2 reads YNNKEL (reference sequence). CDR3 DNA sequence: TGTGCCAGCAGCCCCGGACGTGACCAAGAGACCCAGTACTTC. This gives the protein CASSPGRDQETQYF.

J is TRBJ2-3 and V is TRBV30; no reliable D call. This CDR3 region has 11 residues. Trimming pared 5 bases from V and 3 bases from J, leaving 6 bases between. Germline loops: CDR1 GTSNPN, CDR2 SVGIG (reference sequence). The CDR3, as DNA: TGTGCCTGGGACAATACAGATACGCAGTATTTT. It specifies CAWDNTDTQYF.

This rearrangement joins TRBV10-1 to TRBJ1-1; the D is unclear. Trimming took 2 bases from V and 1 from J, leaving 5 bases between them. Germline V gene sequence: CDR1 WNHNN, CDR2 SYGVQD (reference sequence). This CDR3 has 13 amino acids. CDR3 DNA: TGCGCCAGCAGTGAGCAGTCGAACACTGAAGCTTTCTTT. Translation gives CASSEQSNTEAFF.

The rearrangement uses TRBV9 and TRBJ1-4; no clear D gene. Germline assignment: CDR1 SGDLS and CDR2 YYNGEE. With 0 bases removed from V and 3 bases from J, the gap between germline ends came to 9 bases. This CDR3 is built from 15 residues. CDR3 bases: TGTGCCAGCAGCGTAGCTCAGCAGGCTAATGAAAAACTGTTTTTT. Translating it yields CASSVAQQANEKLFF.

The genes are TRBV7-9 and TRBJ1-1; D gene ambiguous. V lost 5 bases and J lost 3, with 16 bases in between. Germline V gives CDR1 SEHNR, CDR2 FQNEAQ (reference sequence). The CDR3 runs 15 residues. The chain's CDR3 is CASSPDLGRYTEAFF. For the CDR3, the DNA is TGTGCCAGCAGCCCTGACTTGGGGAGGTACACTGAAGCTTTCTTT.

The rearrangement uses TRBV12-3 or TRBV12-4 and TRBJ2-1; D remains unclear. Trimming cost V 5 bases and J 8 bases, with 10 bases left between them. This CDR3 spans 12 amino acids. The CDR3 DNA reads as TGTGCCAGCAGTCCAGTGGGCCATGAGCAGTTCTTC. Translated: CASSPVGHEQFF.

This clone was observed a single time. The chain carries TRBV4-3 and TRBJ1-2; no reliable D call. V lost 0 bases to trimming and J lost 0 bases, with 8 bases between them. There are 15 residues in the CDR3. In germline, CDR1 is LGHNA, CDR2 YSLEER. In nucleotides, the CDR3 is TGCGCCAGCAGCCAAGATTATGGGACTAACTATGGCTACACCTTC. The encoded protein is CASSQDYGTNYGYTF.

The chain employs TRBV6-6 and TRBJ1-2, with D maybe TRBD1 (5 bases). This CDR3 is built from 13 residues. Per germline, CDR1 MNHNY and CDR2 SVGAGI (reference sequence). Trimming took off 2 bases at V and 4 bases at J, with 8 bases between the two ends. The DNA of the CDR3 is TGTGCCAGCAGTTACGCAGGGAGCTATGGCTACACCTTC. Residues: CASSYAGSYGYTF.

The chain has TRBV4-2 and TRBJ1-1; possibly TRBD1 for D (6 bases). This CDR3 contains 15 residues. Deletions cut 0 bases from V and 4 bases from J, with 12 bases between. Germline assignment: CDR1 LGHNA and CDR2 YNFKEQ. The CDR3: CASSQDGLGGTEAFF. Written as DNA, the CDR3 is TGTGCCAGCAGCCAAGATGGGCTAGGGGGCACTGAAGCTTTCTTT.

Written as DNA, the CDR3 is TGTGCCAGCAGACCCTCGACAGGGGGGGAGCAGTACTTC. It encodes CASRPSTGGEQYF. The chain recombines TRBV12-3 or TRBV12-4 with TRBJ2-7; 9 bases match TRBD1. Losses at the gene ends were 6 bases for V and 7 bases for J; bases not matched to a gene: 7. The CDR3 sequence is 13 residues long.

The V and J genes are TRBV2 and TRBJ1-1; 8 nucleotides match TRBD1. The CDR3 is 13 residues long. J lost 8 bases, V lost 7 bases, and 9 bases had no gene match. Germline-derived CDR1 and CDR2 are SNHLY and FYNNEI. The CDR3 is CASIIDRDREAFF. The CDR3 DNA reads TGTGCCAGCATCATAGACCGGGACAGGGAAGCTTTCTTT.

The V and J genes are TRBV15 and TRBJ1-1; D is uncertain. CDR1 is LNHNV and CDR2 is YYDKDF in the germline V gene (reference sequence). The CDR3 is 11 amino acids. V lost 1 base to trimming and J lost 10 bases, with 7 bases between them. The CDR3, as DNA: TGTGCCACCAGCAGAGGCTGGAGAGCTTTCTTT. This gives the protein CATSRGWRAFF.

This clone was seen only once. The V and J genes are TRBV3-1 (or the pseudogene TRBV3-2) and TRBJ1-1, with 7 bases fitting TRBD1. V lost 1 base and J lost 4; bases outside the gene matches: 9. The CDR3 is 16 residues long. The germline V gene has CDR1 LGHDT and CDR2 YNNKEL (reference sequence). CDR3 region: CASSQAGKGAGTEAFF. As DNA, the CDR3 is TGTGCCAGCAGCCAAGCGGGGAAGGGGGCCGGCACTGAAGCTTTCTTT.

The rearrangement links TRBV30 to TRBJ1-4; D gene ambiguous. V was pared by 0 bases and J by 5 bases, with 13 bases between. This CDR3 has 15 residues. Germline values: CDR1 GTSNPN, CDR2 SVGIG (reference sequence). CDR3: CAWSVEGRINEKLFF. CDR3 DNA sequence: TGTGCCTGGAGTGTAGAAGGGAGAATCAATGAAAAACTGTTTTTT.

CDR3 nucleotide sequence: TGTGCCAGCTCAGGCGGGATAGAAGAGACCCAGTACTTC. Translation gives CASSGGIEETQYF. The rearrangement uses TRBV18 and TRBJ2-5, with D possibly TRBD2 on 6 matching bases. Per the germline V gene, CDR1 is KGHSH and CDR2 is LQKENI. This CDR3 comprises 13 residues. V was clipped by 5 bases and J by 3 bases, with 10 bases between them.

This clone was seen a single time. This rearrangement joins TRBV6-6 to TRBJ2-7, with D tentatively TRBD2 (6 bases). The germline gives CDR1 MNHNY, CDR2 SVGAGI (reference sequence). The V and J ends lost 5 bases and 0 bases respectively, with 11 bases between them. The CDR3 consists of 14 residues. The CDR3 here is CASSRGTDSYEQYF. DNA of the CDR3: TGTGCCAGCAGTCGAGGGACTGACTCCTACGAGCAGTACTTC.

The V gene is TRBV20-1, the J gene TRBJ1-5; D perhaps matches TRBD1 (5 bases). Germline V gives CDR1 DFQATT, CDR2 SNEGSKA (reference sequence). Trimming left V 3 bases short and J 4 bases short, with 16 bases between. The CDR3 consists of 15 residues. The CDR3 spells CSASKIGGRNQPQHF. DNA for the CDR3: TGCAGTGCTAGTAAGATTGGGGGGAGGAATCAGCCCCAGCATTTT.

CDR3 sequence reads: CASSLLAEEQYF. DNA for the CDR3: TGTGCCAGCAGCCTGCTAGCGGAGGAGCAGTACTTC. The rearrangement links TRBV11-2 to TRBJ2-7; 7 nucleotides align to TRBD2. The germline V gene encodes CDR1 SGHAT and CDR2 FQNNGV. V lost 5 bases and J lost 7; bases outside the gene matches: 5. This CDR3 contains 12 residues.

This chain uses TRBV4-1 with TRBJ2-7; a possible D gene is TRBD2 (6 bases). CDR1 MGHRA and CDR2 YSYEKL come from the germline V gene. The CDR3 totals 14 residues. Trimming shortened V by 0 bases and J by 3 bases, and 9 bases separated the two germline ends. CDR3 sequence reads: CASSQDEGLYEQYF. In DNA form, the CDR3 reads TGCGCCAGCAGCCAAGATGAGGGACTCTACGAGCAGTACTTC.

This clone was seen a handful of times. Other DNA sequences in the sample encode the same CDR3. This chain joins TRBV5-1 and TRBJ2-5; D is unresolved. The CDR3 is 11 amino acids. CDR1 is SGHRS and CDR2 is YFSETQ in the germline V gene. V dropped 2 bases and J dropped 2 bases, with 1 base sitting between them. This CDR3 is CASSFQETQYF. CDR3 DNA sequence: TGCGCCAGCAGCTTTCAAGAGACCCAGTACTTC.

The chain recombines TRBV6-1 with TRBJ2-3; 8 nucleotides align to TRBD2. The CDR3 length is 15 residues. The V gene end was trimmed by 5 bases and the J gene end by 2 bases; junction bases not matched to a gene: 6. The V gene's germline CDR1 is MNHNS and CDR2 SASEGT. CDR3 protein: CASSLGGRLTDTQYF. The CDR3 DNA sequence: TGTGCCAGCAGTTTAGGCGGGAGGCTCACAGATACGCAGTATTTT.

This rearrangement joins TRBV28 to TRBJ2-7, with D perhaps matching TRBD1 (5 bases). The CDR3 spans 16 residues. V dropped 6 bases and J dropped 1 base, with 19 bases sitting between them. The V gene's germline CDR1 is MDHEN and CDR2 SYDVKM. CDR3 nucleotide sequence: TGTGCCAGCAGCGACCCCCAGGGCACCATTTCCTACGAGCAGTACTTC. This encodes CASSDPQGTISYEQYF.

In DNA form, the CDR3 reads TGTGCCAGCAGTGAATATATGGGGCGGGGTGAAGCTTTCTTT. Its translation: CASSEYMGRGEAFF. The chain joins TRBV6-1 to TRBJ1-1; a weak D match, TRBD1 (5 bases). This CDR3 spans 14 amino acids. CDR1 and CDR2 from the germline V gene are MNHNS and SASEGT. Trimming cost V 2 bases and J 7 bases, with 14 bases left between them.

This clone was seen only a few times. This chain uses TRBV28 with TRBJ1-3; D is ambiguous. The CDR3 consists of 15 residues. The V gene lost 2 bases and the J gene lost 1 base, with 9 bases spanning the gap. From germline, CDR1 is MDHEN and CDR2 SYDVKM. Here the CDR3 DNA reads TGTGCCAGCAGTTTACCCCCACGGTCTGGAAACACCATATATTTT. Its translation: CASSLPPRSGNTIYF.

This sequence joins TRBV5-1 and TRBJ2-7; 7 bases agree with TRBD2. This CDR3 is built from 13 residues. Losses at the gene ends were 7 bases for V and 2 bases for J; bases not matched to a gene: 6. In germline, CDR1 is SGHRS, CDR2 YFSETQ. For the CDR3, the DNA is TGCGCCAGCGGAGGACTAGGGGCCTACGAGCAGTACTTC. This codes for CASGGLGAYEQYF.

This chain connects TRBV7-2 to TRBJ2-2; D is perhaps TRBD2 (5 bases). V lost 6 bases and J 2 bases, leaving 10 bases between the germline ends. Looked up from germline, CDR1 is SGHTA and CDR2 is FQGNSA. The CDR3 is made up of 14 amino acids. This CDR3 reads CASSISGNTGELFF. The CDR3 DNA follows: TGTGCCAGCAGTATCAGCGGAAACACCGGGGAGCTGTTTTTT. The full variable domain, its missing parts supplied by reference TRBV7-2 and TRBJ2-2, is GAGVSQSPSNKVTEKGKDVELRCDPISGHTALYWYRQSLGQGLEFLIYFQGNSAPDKSGLPSDRFSAERTGGSVSTLTIQRTQQEDSAVYLCASSISGNTGELFFGEGSRLTVL.

The chain combines TRBV29-1 with TRBJ2-2; 8 nucleotides line up with TRBD1. Germline V gene lookup returns CDR1 SQVTM and CDR2 ANQGSEA. The CDR3 runs to 16 residues. V was clipped by 6 bases and J by 2 bases; unmatched bases: 11. The CDR3 DNA is TGCAGCGTCCAAAGCACCGACAGGGGCAACACCGGGGAGCTGTTTTTT. It encodes CSVQSTDRGNTGELFF.